The clone carrying this TCR beta chain came up once. This sample is part of a study of blood T cell repertoires in COVID-19. Looking at the study overall: Spain, Italy and the United States supplied samples that represented acute and convalescent COVID-19.

The CDR3 totals 16 residues. Trimming took off 3 bases at V and 4 bases at J, with 16 bases between the two ends. The germline gives CDR1 SGHVS, CDR2 FNYEAQ. Authors' data handling: Amplifying reference gene primers gave estimates of nucleated cell counts. The assay was immunoSEQ multiplex PCR, and TCRdb's table has in-frame clones only and misses some. V, J and clone size derive from that table, while D and trimming were established from the DNA sequence. The table includes roughly 97,000 clones, more than 75% detected once. This TCR came from a man in his fifties with acute or convalescent COVID-19. The chain carries TRBV7-6 and TRBJ2-1; D is ambiguous. Specimen: peripheral blood. The CDR3 spells CASSFSAALGYNEQFF. Written as DNA, the CDR3 is TGTGCCAGCAGCTTCAGCGCGGCCCTGGGTTACAATGAGCAGTTCTTC.